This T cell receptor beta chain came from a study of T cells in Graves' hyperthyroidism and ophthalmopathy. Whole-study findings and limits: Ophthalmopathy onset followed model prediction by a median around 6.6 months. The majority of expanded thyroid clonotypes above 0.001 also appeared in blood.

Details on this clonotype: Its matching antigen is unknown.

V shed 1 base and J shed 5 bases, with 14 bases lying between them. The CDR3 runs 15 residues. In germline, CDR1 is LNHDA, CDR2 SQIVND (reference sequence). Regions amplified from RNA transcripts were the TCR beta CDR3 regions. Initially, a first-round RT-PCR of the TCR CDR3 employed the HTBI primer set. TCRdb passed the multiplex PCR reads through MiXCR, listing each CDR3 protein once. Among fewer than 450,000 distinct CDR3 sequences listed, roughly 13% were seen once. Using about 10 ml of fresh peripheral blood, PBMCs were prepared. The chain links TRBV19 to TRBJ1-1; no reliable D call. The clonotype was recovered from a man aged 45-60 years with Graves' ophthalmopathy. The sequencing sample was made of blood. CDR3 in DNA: TGTGCCAGTAGTATAGCTAGCGGGTTGAGTACTGAAGCTTTCTTT. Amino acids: CASSIASGLSTEAFF.